Sequencing of this T cell receptor beta chain was carried out in a study of T cells after yellow fever vaccination. Comment on this clonotype: Its antigen is not identified.

Study-wide points: Boosting was followed by the reappearance of most primary-vaccination clones (about 97% CD4, 85% to 90% CD8). A faster peak, day 5 versus 15, was reached by the weaker secondary response. The CD4 compartment and the CD8 compartment contained a small share of clonotypes in common.

They built TCR cDNA with 5'RACE template switching, a step that put in a universal primer site and UMIs. From the 5' RACE reads, TCRdb called clonotypes with MiXCR, one entry per CDR3 protein. The table shows 600,000 to 750,000 distinct CDR3 sequences, with 9% to 15% occurring only once. Trimming pared 0 bases from V and 8 bases from J, leaving 8 bases between. CDR1 SGHRS and CDR2 YFSETQ come from the germline V gene. This CDR3 comprises 12 residues. The rearrangement links TRBV5-1 to TRBJ1-1, with unresolved D. The sequenced sample was PBMCs, obtained on the day of the yellow fever booster vaccination. This receptor was identified in a young man who received the YFV17D yellow fever vaccine. The CDR3 nucleotides are TGCGCCAGCAGCTTGGGCCCCCTAGAAGCTTTCTTT. This gives the protein CASSLGPLEAFF.